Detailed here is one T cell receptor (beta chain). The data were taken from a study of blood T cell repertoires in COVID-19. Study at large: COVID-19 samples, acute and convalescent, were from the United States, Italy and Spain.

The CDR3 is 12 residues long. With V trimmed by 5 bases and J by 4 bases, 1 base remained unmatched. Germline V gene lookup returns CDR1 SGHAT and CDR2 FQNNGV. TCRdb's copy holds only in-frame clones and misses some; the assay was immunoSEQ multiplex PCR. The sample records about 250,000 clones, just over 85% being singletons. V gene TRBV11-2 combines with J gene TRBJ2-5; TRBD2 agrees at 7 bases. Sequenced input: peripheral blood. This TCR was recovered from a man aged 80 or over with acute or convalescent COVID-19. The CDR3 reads CASSRTRETQYF. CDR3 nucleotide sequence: TGTGCCAGCAGCCGGACTAGAGAGACCCAGTACTTC.